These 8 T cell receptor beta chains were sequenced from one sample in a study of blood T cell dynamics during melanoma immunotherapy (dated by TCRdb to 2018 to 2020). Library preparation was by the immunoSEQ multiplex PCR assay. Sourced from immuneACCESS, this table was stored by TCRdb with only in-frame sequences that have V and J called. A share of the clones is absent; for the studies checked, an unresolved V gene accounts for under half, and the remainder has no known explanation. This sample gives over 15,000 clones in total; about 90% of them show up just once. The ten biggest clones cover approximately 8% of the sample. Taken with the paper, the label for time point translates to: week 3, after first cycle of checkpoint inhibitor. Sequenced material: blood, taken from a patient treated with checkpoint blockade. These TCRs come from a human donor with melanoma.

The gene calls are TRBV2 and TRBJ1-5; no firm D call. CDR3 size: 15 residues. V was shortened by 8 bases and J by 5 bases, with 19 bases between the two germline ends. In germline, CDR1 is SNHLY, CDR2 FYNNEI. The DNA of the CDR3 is TGTGCCAGCCGGAGCGGGCTAACAACCTATCAGCCCCAGCATTTT. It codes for CASRSGLTTYQPQHF.

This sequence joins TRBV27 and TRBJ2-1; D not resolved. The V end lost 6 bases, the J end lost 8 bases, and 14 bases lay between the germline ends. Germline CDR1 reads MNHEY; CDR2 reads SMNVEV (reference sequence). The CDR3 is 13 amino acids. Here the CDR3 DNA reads TGTGCCAGCAGCCCATCTAGTAGTCATGAGCAGTTCTTC. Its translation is CASSPSSSHEQFF.

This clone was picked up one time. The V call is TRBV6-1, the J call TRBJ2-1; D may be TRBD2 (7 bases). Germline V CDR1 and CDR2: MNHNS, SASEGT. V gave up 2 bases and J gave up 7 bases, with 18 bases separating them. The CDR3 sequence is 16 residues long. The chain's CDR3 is CASSEIWGGEGNEQFF. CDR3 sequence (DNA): TGTGCCAGCAGTGAAATTTGGGGGGGCGAAGGAAATGAGCAGTTCTTC.

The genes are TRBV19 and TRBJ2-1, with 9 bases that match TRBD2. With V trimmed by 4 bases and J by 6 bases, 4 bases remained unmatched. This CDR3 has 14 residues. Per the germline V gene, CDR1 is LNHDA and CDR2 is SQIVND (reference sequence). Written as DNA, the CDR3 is TGTGCCAGTAGTACCGGGACTAGCTTCAATGAGCAGTTCTTC. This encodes CASSTGTSFNEQFF.

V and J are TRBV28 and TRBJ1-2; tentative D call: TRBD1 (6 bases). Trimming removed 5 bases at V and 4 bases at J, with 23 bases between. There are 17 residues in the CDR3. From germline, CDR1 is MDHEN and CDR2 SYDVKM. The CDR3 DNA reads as TGTGCCAGCAGTCCCGCTCCTGGACAGCCAGGGGTCTATGGCTACACCTTC. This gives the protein CASSPAPGQPGVYGYTF.

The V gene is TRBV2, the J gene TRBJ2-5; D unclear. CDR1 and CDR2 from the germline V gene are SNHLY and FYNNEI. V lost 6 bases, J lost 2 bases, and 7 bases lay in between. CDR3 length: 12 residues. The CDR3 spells CASRGLQETQYF. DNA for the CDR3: TGTGCCAGCAGGGGTCTACAAGAGACCCAGTACTTC.

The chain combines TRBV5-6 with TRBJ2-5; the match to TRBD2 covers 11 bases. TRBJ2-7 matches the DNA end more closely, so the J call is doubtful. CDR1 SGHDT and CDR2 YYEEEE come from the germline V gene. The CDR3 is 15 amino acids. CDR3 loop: CASRGTSGAGYEQYF. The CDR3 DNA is TGTGCCAGCAGGGGGACTAGCGGTGCTGGCTACGAGCAGTACTTC.

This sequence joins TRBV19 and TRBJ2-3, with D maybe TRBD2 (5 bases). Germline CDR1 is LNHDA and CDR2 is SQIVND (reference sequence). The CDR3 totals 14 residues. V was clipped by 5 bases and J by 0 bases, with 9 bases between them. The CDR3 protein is CASSATTSTDTQYF. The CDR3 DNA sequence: TGTGCCAGTAGTGCGACTACAAGCACAGATACGCAGTATTTT.